This TCR beta chain was captured by sequencing in a study of cytomegalovirus exposure and HLA in healthy donors. About the research overall: About 80 million unique TCR sequences came from HLA-typed donors in an early release.

This clone has only a few counts. Use of 60 Vbeta and 13 Jbeta primers characterized the PCR. Original handling: Per a later analysis, the number of unique TCR beta chains was roughly 80 million, of which some 9.9 million were shared. Some clones are missing from TCRdb's copy, which holds only in-frame ones; the method was immunoSEQ multiplex PCR. Clone size and V and J calls were adopted from that table, with D and trimming inferred from the DNA. The sample consists of some 150,000 clones, 60% to 70% of them appearing once. The ends were cut back, 1 base at V and 7 bases at J, with 10 bases in the middle. Germline CDR1 SEHNR, CDR2 FQNEAQ (reference sequence). The CDR3 length is 13 residues.

The receptor was isolated from an older woman in good health and CMV-seropositive. Sequences were obtained from PBMCs. This rearrangement joins TRBV7-9 to TRBJ2-5; D might be TRBD2 (5 bases). The CDR3 protein is CASSLGTRGTQYF. CDR3 DNA sequence: TGTGCCAGCAGCTTAGGCACCCGGGGGACCCAGTACTTC.